This T cell receptor beta chain appears in the sequencing data of a study of response to subunit inactivated influenza vaccine. The CDR3 loop spans 16 amino acids. V lost 0 bases and J lost 2, with 14 bases in between. The germline gives CDR1 LNHNV, CDR2 YYDKDF (reference sequence). TCRdb analysed the RT-PCR reads with MiXCR anew, one entry per CDR3 protein. In the table there are about 540,000 distinct CDR3 sequences, 13% to 15% of which are singletons. There are a few counts of this clonotype. Its antigen is undetermined. Overall study findings and caveats: Each seasonal influenza vaccination recruits few new T cells, the authors suggested.

Here the sequenced sample was PBMCs from blood, taken roughly 12 days after vaccination. This TCR was recovered from a man over 45 who received an inactivated influenza vaccine. The J gene is TRBJ2-7, the V gene TRBV15; D is possibly TRBD2 (5 bases). The CDR3, as DNA: TGTGCCACCAGCAGAGATCCCATTGGTAGCGCCTACGAGCAGTACTTC. Encoded protein: CATSRDPIGSAYEQYF.